The 12 T cell receptor beta chains given below trace back to one sample, sequenced in a study of blood T cell repertoires in COVID-19. Data came from immunoSEQ multiplex PCR; TCRdb stores just in-frame clones and leaves some out. The repertoire has fewer than 150,000 clones, more than 70% of them found once; the top ten carry roughly 28%. The material sequenced was peripheral blood. The receptors come from a human donor in a cohort sampled during active COVID-19.

The J gene is TRBJ1-1, the V gene TRBV19; 8 positions agree with TRBD1. Germline values: CDR1 LNHDA, CDR2 SQIVND (reference sequence). This CDR3 contains 15 residues. V dropped 3 bases and J dropped 3; count of bases not matched to a gene: 6. The CDR3 DNA follows: TGTGCCAGTAGTATTCAGGGGGCCCGCCACACTGAAGCTTTCTTT. It specifies CASSIQGARHTEAFF.

This clone was seen a few times. The genes are TRBV7-8 and TRBJ1-5; perhaps TRBD1 as D (6 bases). With 5 bases removed from V and 7 bases from J, the gap between germline ends came to 12 bases. The V gene's germline CDR1 is SGHVS and CDR2 FQNEAQ. The length of the CDR3 is 13 residues. CDR3 sequence: CASSPGQGQPQHF. CDR3 coding DNA: TGTGCCAGCAGCCCGGGGCAGGGGCAGCCCCAGCATTTT.

The chain recombines TRBV5-1 with TRBJ1-3; TRBD1 matches at 7 bases. Germline V gene sequence: CDR1 SGHRS, CDR2 YFSETQ. CDR3 length: 15 residues. V was pared by 4 bases and J by 2 bases, with 6 bases of the junction left unmatched. CDR3 loop: CASSMTGPPGNTIYF. CDR3 in DNA: TGCGCCAGCAGCATGACAGGGCCCCCTGGAAACACCATATATTTT.

The gene calls are TRBV5-4 and TRBJ2-1; D perhaps matches TRBD1 (5 bases). The V gene's germline CDR1 is SGHNT and CDR2 YYREEE (reference sequence). The ends were cut back, 2 bases at V and 1 base at J, with 10 bases in the middle. The CDR3 extends over 15 amino acids. CDR3 sequence (DNA): TGTGCCAGCAGCTTCAGGGATGGGTCCTACAATGAGCAGTTCTTC. Translation: CASSFRDGSYNEQFF.

The chain joins TRBV5-4 to TRBJ2-1; tentatively, D is TRBD2 (6 bases). V was pared by 4 bases and J by 8 bases, with 10 bases between. The CDR3 has 12 amino acids. In germline, CDR1 is SGHNT, CDR2 YYREEE (reference sequence). The CDR3 reads CASSGASDEQFF. In DNA form, the CDR3 reads TGTGCCAGCAGCGGAGCTAGCGATGAGCAGTTCTTC.

DNA of the CDR3: TGTGCCACCAGCAGGAGGGGACAGCCGAACACTGAAGCTTTCTTT. Encoded protein: CATSRRGQPNTEAFF. This sequence joins TRBV15 and TRBJ1-1; 7 nucleotides line up with TRBD1. This CDR3 comprises 15 residues. J gave up 1 base and V 3 bases, and 5 bases lay outside the gene matches. Germline V lookup: CDR1 LNHNV, CDR2 YYDKDF (reference sequence).

J is TRBJ1-2 and V is TRBV6-1; D remains ambiguous. Trimming shortened V by 1 base and J by 4 bases, and 13 bases separated the two germline ends. Germline CDR1 is MNHNS and CDR2 is SASEGT. CDR3 length: 15 amino acids. In DNA form, the CDR3 reads TGTGCCAGCAGTGAAGGGGCAACTTTCGGCTATGGCTACACCTTC. It specifies CASSEGATFGYGYTF.

This chain uses TRBV5-1 with TRBJ2-5; 9 bases align to TRBD1. V was pared by 4 bases and J by 5 bases, with 9 bases of the junction left unmatched. CDR1 SGHRS and CDR2 YFSETQ come from the germline V gene. CDR3 length equals 15 residues. The CDR3 sequence is CASSPGQGSWETQYF. Written as DNA, the CDR3 is TGCGCCAGCAGCCCGGGACAGGGATCCTGGGAGACCCAGTACTTC.

Only one count was recorded for this clone. The chain couples TRBV30 to TRBJ2-7, with 10 bases lining up with TRBD1. Losses at the gene ends were 3 bases for V and 7 bases for J; bases not matched to a gene: 12. Germline V gene lookup returns CDR1 GTSNPN and CDR2 SVGIG (reference sequence). CDR3 length: 15 amino acids. As DNA, the CDR3 is TGTGCCTGGAGCGCACCGGGACAGGGGATTTGGGAGCAGTACTTC. Protein: CAWSAPGQGIWEQYF.

The chain recombines TRBV5-1 with TRBJ1-1; D gene ambiguous. Germline V gene lookup returns CDR1 SGHRS and CDR2 YFSETQ. The CDR3 has 16 residues. The V and J ends lost 0 bases and 0 bases respectively, with 12 bases between them. DNA of the CDR3: TGCGCCAGCAGCTTGGCCACCGGGTCCATGAACACTGAAGCTTTCTTT. Its protein is CASSLATGSMNTEAFF.

The chain is built from TRBV21-1 and TRBJ2-3; the table's D gene call, TRBD2, was not cross checked with the DNA. TRBV21-1 is a pseudogene segment. The CDR3 has 18 residues. The CDR3 here is CASSTYMIDVASTDTQYF. Here the CDR3 DNA reads TGTGCCAGCAGCACCTACATGATTGACGTAGCTAGCACAGATACGCAGTATTTT.

The chain employs TRBV5-1 and TRBJ2-7; D unclear. Germline V gene lookup returns CDR1 SGHRS and CDR2 YFSETQ. This CDR3 spans 15 amino acids. The V end lost 0 bases, the J end lost 6 bases, and 16 bases lay between the germline ends. CDR3 protein: CASSLASGSYPEQYF. The DNA of the CDR3 is TGCGCCAGCAGCTTGGCCTCAGGATCCTATCCCGAGCAGTACTTC.